This T cell receptor beta chain was recovered during a study of cytomegalovirus exposure and HLA in healthy donors. Germline V gives CDR1 SGHVS, CDR2 FQNEAQ. CDR3 size: 16 residues. V was trimmed by 5 bases and J by 7 bases, leaving 22 bases between them. With 60 Vbeta and 13 Jbeta primers, the PCR was carried out. The protocol was immunoSEQ multiplex PCR, while the TCRdb copy is restricted to in-frame clones and leaves out a portion. Of around 140,000 clones listed, almost 85% are singletons. V gene TRBV7-8 combines with J gene TRBJ2-3; D may be TRBD2 (6 bases). The TCR was taken from a woman aged 55-69 years in good health and CMV-seropositive. Input material: PBMCs. This chain's CDR3 is CASSQIPGLPMYTQYF. The CDR3 region has the DNA TGTGCCAGCAGCCAAATACCGGGACTGCCCATGTATACGCAGTATTTT.